Listed below are T cell receptor beta chains from one sample, sequenced in a study of T cells after yellow fever vaccination. TCRdb reprocessed the 5' RACE reads with MiXCR, giving one entry per CDR3 protein. This repertoire shows some 260,000 distinct CDR3 sequences, roughly 5.2% found once; its top ten account for 2.5% to 4%. Sample: CD4+ T cells sorted from PBMCs, taken on the day of the yellow fever booster vaccination. The receptors here all came from a man between 18 and 35 years old who received the YFV17D yellow fever vaccine. CDR3s include the opening cysteine and the closing phenylalanine or tryptophan. D genes are given only for firm matches. Size tells how often a clone was seen (once, few, many) or the class of an expanded clone, and some rows leave it out.

d_gene	v_gene	abundance	j_gene	CDR3aa	CDR3nt
TRBD1	TRBV4-1	few	TRBJ1-6	CASSQLRQGSNSPLHF	TGCGCCAGCAGCCAACTCCGACAGGGAAGTAATTCACCCCTCCACTTT
-	TRBV29-1	many	TRBJ2-7	CSGAFRQDSYEQYF	TGCAGCGGAGCGTTCCGGCAGGATTCCTACGAGCAGTACTTC
TRBD1	TRBV27	many	TRBJ1-2	CARQGYGYTF	TGTGCCAGACAGGGGTATGGCTACACCTTC
-	TRBV29-1	few	TRBJ2-7	CSVVPTLEVSYEQYF	TGCAGCGTTGTCCCCACCCTCGAGGTTTCCTACGAGCAGTACTTC
TRBD2	TRBV12-3/TRBV12-4	many	TRBJ2-1	CASRFSGGEQFF	TGTGCCAGCAGATTTAGCGGGGGAGAGCAGTTCTTC
TRBD1	TRBV7-2	-	TRBJ1-2	CASSFDRGNYGYTF	TGTGCCAGCAGCTTCGACAGGGGGAACTATGGCTACACCTTC
-	TRBV19	few	TRBJ2-1	CASSIGSTYNEQFF	TGTGCCAGTAGTATCGGTTCTACCTACAATGAGCAGTTCTTC
-	TRBV6-4	-	TRBJ1-1	CASSDKWQGTEAFF	TGTGCCAGCAGTGACAAATGGCAGGGCACTGAAGCTTTCTTT
-	TRBV6-5	few	TRBJ1-5	CASSSQGTYNQPQHF	TGTGCCAGCAGTTCCCAGGGTACTTACAATCAGCCCCAGCATTTT
-	TRBV12-3/TRBV12-4	-	TRBJ1-3	CASRTLTASTGNTIYF	TGTGCCAGCAGAACATTAACAGCCTCGACTGGAAACACCATATATTTT
-	TRBV28	few	TRBJ2-6	CASSPPGQAKANVLTF	TGTGCCAGCAGTCCCCCCGGGCAGGCTAAGGCCAACGTCCTGACTTTC
-	TRBV28	-	TRBJ2-1	CASSLPTGRGGNEQFF	TGTGCCAGCAGTTTACCCACCGGCAGGGGAGGTAATGAGCAGTTCTTC
-	TRBV20-1	-	TRBJ2-7	CSAPDRSSYEQYF	TGCAGTGCTCCGGACCGGAGCTCCTACGAGCAGTACTTC